This T cell receptor beta chain stems from a study of shared clonotypes between healthy human individuals. This CDR3 has 15 amino acids. Trimming cost V 2 bases and J 7 bases, with 17 bases left between them. CDR1 ENHRY and CDR2 SYGVKD come from the germline V gene. Naive-designated CD8 cells lacked CD45RO, were positively enriched for CCR7, and omitted terminally differentiated effector memory CD45RA+ cells. The repertoire was sequenced with immunoSEQ multiplex PCR; TCRdb's copy has only in-frame clones and lacks some. The table lists about 1,900,000 clones, just under 95% of them singletons. The sequenced sample consisted of naive CD8+ T cells sorted from blood. This sequence was found in a man younger than 30 in good health. The rearrangement links TRBV10-3 to TRBJ1-2; D is uncertain. The CDR3 coding sequence is TGTGCCATCAGTGAGGCCCCCCTTGGCTCGTCTGGCTACACCTTC. Its protein is CAISEAPLGSSGYTF.